The 28 T cell receptor beta chains in this list originate from one sample, sequenced in a study of blood T cell repertoires in COVID-19. Clones were read by immunoSEQ multiplex PCR, and TCRdb kept only the in-frame ones, dropping some. The sample records some 290,000 clones, 81% being singletons. The sequencing input was peripheral blood. The receptors derive from a woman aged 55-69 years with active or convalescent COVID-19.

CDR3 residues: CSVAATSGTEAFF. The CDR3 DNA reads TGCAGCGTTGCGGCCACATCGGGCACTGAAGCTTTCTTT. The rearrangement uses TRBV29-1 and TRBJ1-1; the D is unclear. Germline values: CDR1 SQVTM, CDR2 ANQGSEA. Trimming cost V 4 bases and J 4 bases, with 13 bases left between them. The CDR3 sequence is 13 residues long.

V gene TRBV4-2 combines with J gene TRBJ1-4; D is ambiguous. Germline V gene data show CDR1 as LGHNA and CDR2 as YNFKEQ. The CDR3 is made up of 13 amino acids. Trimming shortened V by 4 bases and J by 10 bases, and 13 bases separated the two germline ends. This chain's CDR3 is CASSRRASGKLFF. For the CDR3, the DNA is TGTGCCAGCAGCCGGAGAGCCTCCGGAAAACTGTTTTTT.

V gene TRBV9 combines with J gene TRBJ1-4; TRBD1 is a possible D gene (5 bases). Germline CDR1 and CDR2: SGDLS and YYNGEE. The CDR3 totals 15 residues. V was pared by 5 bases and J by 3 bases, with 14 bases between. The CDR3 spells CASSRQNRPNEKLFF. CDR3 DNA sequence: TGTGCCAGCAGTCGCCAGAACAGGCCTAATGAAAAACTGTTTTTT.

V and J are TRBV2 and TRBJ2-7, with 14 bases identical to TRBD2. V trimming: 9 bases; J trimming: 3 bases; junction bases outside the gene matches: 4. Germline loops: CDR1 SNHLY, CDR2 FYNNEI. The CDR3 length is 14 residues. The CDR3 region is CARGGLAGGYEQYF. CDR3 DNA sequence: TGTGCCAGAGGTGGACTAGCGGGGGGCTACGAGCAGTACTTC.

V gene TRBV5-6 combines with J gene TRBJ2-1; D gene uncertain. The length of the CDR3 is 13 residues. V lost 3 bases, J lost 4 bases, and 8 bases lay in between. In germline, CDR1 is SGHDT, CDR2 YYEEEE. DNA for the CDR3: TGTGCCAGCAGCTCCTTAGATTACAATGAGCAGTTCTTC. Translated: CASSSLDYNEQFF.

The count of this clone is one. The rearrangement joins TRBV6-1 to TRBJ1-4, with no clear D. This CDR3 contains 14 residues. V was cut by 2 bases and J by 10 bases, with 14 bases left in between. Germline CDR1 is MNHNS and CDR2 is SASEGT. The CDR3, as DNA: TGTGCCAGCAGTGAAATCGGAGGCTCGGGAAAACTGTTTTTT. Translating it yields CASSEIGGSGKLFF.

J is TRBJ2-1 and V is TRBV6-5; the D gene is possibly TRBD1 (6 bases). Trimming stripped 6 bases from V and 9 bases from J, with 18 bases between. The CDR3 extends over 14 amino acids. Germline CDR1 reads MNHEY; CDR2 reads SVGAGI. The CDR3: CASRKTTGPGEQFF. The CDR3 coding sequence is TGTGCCAGCAGGAAAACAACAGGGCCTGGTGAGCAGTTCTTC.

The chain employs TRBV4-1 and TRBJ2-5, with 11 bases aligning to TRBD2. CDR1 is MGHRA and CDR2 is YSYEKL in the germline V gene. The V segment lost 2 bases and the J segment 3 bases; nucleotides outside the gene matches: 14. The CDR3 is made up of 19 amino acids. The CDR3 nucleotides are TGCGCCAGCAGCCAATTGGTAGCGGGGGGGCTCGGGTTCAAAGAGACCCAGTACTTC. Translating gives CASSQLVAGGLGFKETQYF.

J is TRBJ2-3 and V is TRBV7-2; the match to TRBD2 covers 11 bases. This CDR3 contains 16 residues. The junction had 1 base not matched to a gene; V was cut back by 1 base and J by 1 base. CDR1 is SGHTA, CDR2 FQGNSA, per germline. As DNA, the CDR3 is TGTGCCAGCAGCTTAGAACTAGCGGGGGGCACAGATACGCAGTATTTT. Translation gives CASSLELAGGTDTQYF. Together with reference TRBV7-2 and TRBJ2-3, the CDR3 gives the full variable domain: GAGVSQSPSNKVTEKGKDVELRCDPISGHTALYWYRQSLGQGLEFLIYFQGNSAPDKSGLPSDRFSAERTGGSVSTLTIQRTQQEDSAVYLCASSLELAGGTDTQYFGPGTRLTVL.

The chain combines TRBV5-4 with TRBJ2-3; the D gene is possibly TRBD2 (7 bases). V lost 0 bases and J 5 bases, leaving 13 bases between the germline ends. The germline V gene has CDR1 SGHNT and CDR2 YYREEE (reference sequence). This CDR3 contains 15 residues. This CDR3 reads CASSLVTGGLDTQYF. In DNA form, the CDR3 reads TGTGCCAGCAGCTTGGTGACGGGGGGCCTAGATACGCAGTATTTT. The full variable domain, rest sourced from reference TRBV5-4 and TRBJ2-3, is ETGVTQSPTHLIKTRGQQVTLRCSSQSGHNTVSWYQQALGQGPQFIFQYYREEENGRGNFPPRFSGLQFPNYSSELNVNALELDDSALYLCASSLVTGGLDTQYFGPGTRLTVL.

This clone was found once. This chain connects TRBV4-3 to TRBJ1-6, with 10 bases identical to TRBD1. CDR1 is LGHNA and CDR2 is YSLEER in the germline V gene. The length of the CDR3 is 16 residues. After removal of 0 bases from V and 9 bases from J, the junction contained 5 bases not matched to a gene. CDR3 amino acids: CASSQEMRTGGSPLHF. In nucleotides, the CDR3 is TGCGCCAGCAGCCAAGAAATGAGGACAGGGGGTTCACCCCTCCACTTT.

This clone was seen more than once but under ten times. The chain is built from TRBV5-1 and TRBJ1-2, with D hard to call. V lost 0 bases to trimming and J lost 8 bases, with 11 bases between them. The length of the CDR3 is 13 residues. Germline V lookup: CDR1 SGHRS, CDR2 YFSETQ. The CDR3 nucleotides are TGCGCCAGCAGCTTGGTGAGGTCAGAAGGCTACACCTTC. It translates to CASSLVRSEGYTF. The whole variable domain, remainder taken from reference TRBV5-1 and TRBJ1-2, is KAGVTQTPRYLIKTRGQQVTLSCSPISGHRSVSWYQQTPGQGLQFLFEYFSETQRNKGNFPGRFSGRQFSNSRSEMNVSTLELGDSALYLCASSLVRSEGYTFGSGTRLTVV.

The chain uses TRBV11-2 and TRBJ1-4; 7 bases agree with TRBD1. The CDR3 has 14 amino acids. Germline CDR1 SGHAT, CDR2 FQNNGV. After removal of 4 bases from V and 4 bases from J, the junction contained 3 bases not matched to a gene. The CDR3 DNA reads as TGTGCCAGCAGCTCGGGACAGTTTAATGAAAAACTGTTTTTT. This translates into CASSSGQFNEKLFF.

The gene calls are TRBV10-3 and TRBJ1-1; no firm D call. Germline lookup yields CDR1 ENHRY and CDR2 SYGVKD. V was shortened by 7 bases and J by 0 bases, with 12 bases between the two germline ends. This CDR3 spans 14 amino acids. The DNA for the CDR3 is TGTGCCATCAACTTCGAGGGTCTGAACACTGAAGCTTTCTTT. It yields the protein CAINFEGLNTEAFF.

This clone was detected once. V is TRBV7-2 and J is TRBJ2-5; TRBD2 matches 12 bases. The CDR3 spans 17 residues. The V and J ends lost 2 bases and 5 bases, in that order; junction bases with no gene match: 9. Germline V gene data show CDR1 as SGHTA and CDR2 as FQGNSA. Written as DNA, the CDR3 is TGTGCCAGCAGCTTACGGGCTAGCGGGGGGGCCTGGGAGACCCAGTACTTC. Translated: CASSLRASGGAWETQYF.

This clone was seen more than once but under ten times. The chain carries TRBV18 and TRBJ1-1, with a possible D match to TRBD1 (5 bases). Germline CDR1 and CDR2: KGHSH and LQKENI. The CDR3 covers 13 residues. V lost 6 bases to trimming and J lost 5 bases, with 13 bases between them. The CDR3 coding sequence is TGTGCCAGCTCTCCCGGGGCGGGGACTGAAGCTTTCTTT. Its protein product is CASSPGAGTEAFF. Using reference TRBV18 and TRBJ1-1 for the parts outside the CDR3, the full variable domain is NAGVMQNPRHLVRRRGQEARLRCSPMKGHSHVYWYRQLPEEGLKFMVYLQKENIIDESGMPKERFSAEFPKEGPSILRIQQVVRGDSAAYFCASSPGAGTEAFFGQGTRLTVV.

This clone appeared a few times. The CDR3 nucleotides read TGTGCCAGCAGTTACACTCGTGAGCAGTTCTTC. Protein: CASSYTREQFF. The J gene is TRBJ2-1, the V gene TRBV6-6; no firm D call. This CDR3 is built from 11 residues. The germline V gene encodes CDR1 MNHNY and CDR2 SVGAGI (reference sequence). V shed 2 bases and J shed 9 bases, with 5 bases lying between them.

As for this clone: The sample has other DNA sequences that encode this CDR3 too. The chain couples TRBV5-4 to TRBJ2-3; 7 nucleotides align to TRBD2. Germline V lookup: CDR1 SGHNT, CDR2 YYREEE (reference sequence). V dropped 0 bases and J dropped 0; count of bases not matched to a gene: 1. CDR3 length: 15 amino acids. CDR3 loop: CASSLAGGSTDTQYF. The CDR3 DNA sequence: TGTGCCAGCAGCTTGGCCGGGGGGAGCACAGATACGCAGTATTTT. Supplemented by reference TRBV5-4 and TRBJ2-3, the full variable domain reads ETGVTQSPTHLIKTRGQQVTLRCSSQSGHNTVSWYQQALGQGPQFIFQYYREEENGRGNFPPRFSGLQFPNYSSELNVNALELDDSALYLCASSLAGGSTDTQYFGPGTRLTVL.

This clone was picked up a small number of times. The J gene is TRBJ2-2, the V gene TRBV20-1; D call uncertain. Germline V CDR1 and CDR2: DFQATT, SNEGSKA (reference sequence). The CDR3 consists of 14 residues. V lost 3 bases and J lost 0, with 8 bases in between. The CDR3 DNA sequence: TGCAGTGCTAGTAAGGCGGCGAACACCGGGGAGCTGTTTTTT. Translation gives CSASKAANTGELFF.

The chain couples TRBV11-3 to TRBJ2-3; 8 bases match TRBD2. The CDR3 covers 18 residues. The germline V gene has CDR1 SGHNT and CDR2 YENEEA. V was clipped by 5 bases and J by 0 bases; unmatched bases: 13. CDR3 loop: CASSLSRRTSRSTDTQYF. The CDR3 DNA follows: TGTGCCAGCAGCCTCAGTAGGAGGACTAGCAGAAGCACAGATACGCAGTATTTT.

The chain links TRBV7-7 to TRBJ2-5, with 7 bases that match TRBD2. The CDR3 is 15 residues long. Germline assignment: CDR1 SSHAT and CDR2 FNYEAQ (reference sequence). Trimming cost V 5 bases and J 1 base; bases outside gene matches: 7. The CDR3 DNA is TGTGCCAGCAGCCCCGCCGGGGGGATCCAAGAGACCCAGTACTTC. Translating it yields CASSPAGGIQETQYF.

V and J are TRBV7-4 and TRBJ1-1; D unresolved. The CDR3 consists of 13 residues. Trimming shortened V by 0 bases and J by 4 bases, and 6 bases separated the two germline ends. The germline CDR1 and CDR2 sequences are SGHVT and SQSDAQ. Here the CDR3 reads CASSLAGPTEAFF. Here the CDR3 DNA reads TGTGCCAGCAGCTTAGCGGGCCCCACTGAAGCTTTCTTT.

This clone came up a few times. The chain employs TRBV5-1 and TRBJ2-2, with a tentative D call TRBD2 (6 bases). The CDR3 has 14 residues. V dropped 0 bases and J dropped 6 bases, with 9 bases sitting between them. CDR1 SGHRS and CDR2 YFSETQ come from the germline V gene. The CDR3 DNA reads TGCGCCAGCAGCTTGGGATGGGGGGCCGGGGAGCTGTTTTTT. Translated, it gives CASSLGWGAGELFF.

The gene calls are TRBV7-8 and TRBJ1-5; TRBD1 agrees at 8 bases. The CDR3 extends over 15 amino acids. J was trimmed by 7 bases and V by 1 base; bases with no gene match: 6. Germline V lookup: CDR1 SGHVS, CDR2 FQNEAQ. In DNA, the CDR3 is TGTGCCAGCAGCTTAGGCAGGGGGCCGCGGCAGCCCCAGCATTTT. Amino acids: CASSLGRGPRQPQHF.

The gene calls are TRBV4-1 and TRBJ2-2, with unresolved D. The CDR3 spans 12 residues. Trimming removed 6 bases at V and 2 bases at J, with 4 bases between. The germline gives CDR1 MGHRA, CDR2 YSYEKL. This CDR3 is CASSSNTGELFF. CDR3 bases: TGCGCCAGCAGTTCAAACACCGGGGAGCTGTTTTTT.

The V call is TRBV9, the J call TRBJ1-2; a possible D gene is TRBD1 (5 bases). The CDR3 loop spans 15 amino acids. Germline CDR1 and CDR2: SGDLS and YYNGEE. Trimming removed 5 bases from V and 7 bases from J, with 21 bases in between. DNA for the CDR3: TGTGCCAGCAGTGCATTTAAGGGAGGGGTCGGTGGCTACACCTTC. Translating gives CASSAFKGGVGGYTF.

J is TRBJ2-7 and V is TRBV6-5, with D unclear. This CDR3 region has 11 residues. V was cut by 7 bases and J by 4 bases, with 8 bases left in between. The germline gives CDR1 MNHEY, CDR2 SVGAGI. The CDR3 sequence is CASTYAYEQYF. The CDR3 DNA reads as TGTGCCAGCACCTACGCGTACGAGCAGTACTTC.

This clone is a singleton in its sample. The V gene is TRBV6-6, the J gene TRBJ2-7; the D gene is possibly TRBD1 (5 bases). Germline lookup yields CDR1 MNHNY and CDR2 SVGAGI (reference sequence). V shed 0 bases and J shed 2 bases, with 8 bases lying between them. This CDR3 has 14 amino acids. The DNA of the CDR3 is TGTGCCAGCAGTTACTCGGACAAGACCTACGAGCAGTACTTC. Its protein product is CASSYSDKTYEQYF.